The text below deals with one T cell receptor (beta chain). This entry is derived from a study of blood T cell repertoires in COVID-19. V dropped 5 bases and J dropped 0 bases, with 11 bases sitting between them. This CDR3 comprises 15 residues. From germline, CDR1 is SGHAT and CDR2 FQNNGV. In the source study's methods: Nucleated cell counts were estimated from reference gene primer amplification. The assay was immunoSEQ multiplex PCR, and TCRdb's table has in-frame clones only and misses some. D and trimming come from the DNA, and the V and J calls and clone size come from that table. The repertoire consists of 90,000 to 130,000 clones, with 70% to 90% occurring once and the leading ten covering around 4.8%.

The clonotype comes from a human donor in a cohort sampled during active COVID-19. The chain joins TRBV11-2 to TRBJ1-3; a possible D gene is TRBD1 (6 bases). Specimen: peripheral blood. This CDR3 is CASSPDRTSGNTIYF. CDR3 bases: TGTGCCAGCAGCCCAGACAGGACCTCTGGAAACACCATATATTTT.